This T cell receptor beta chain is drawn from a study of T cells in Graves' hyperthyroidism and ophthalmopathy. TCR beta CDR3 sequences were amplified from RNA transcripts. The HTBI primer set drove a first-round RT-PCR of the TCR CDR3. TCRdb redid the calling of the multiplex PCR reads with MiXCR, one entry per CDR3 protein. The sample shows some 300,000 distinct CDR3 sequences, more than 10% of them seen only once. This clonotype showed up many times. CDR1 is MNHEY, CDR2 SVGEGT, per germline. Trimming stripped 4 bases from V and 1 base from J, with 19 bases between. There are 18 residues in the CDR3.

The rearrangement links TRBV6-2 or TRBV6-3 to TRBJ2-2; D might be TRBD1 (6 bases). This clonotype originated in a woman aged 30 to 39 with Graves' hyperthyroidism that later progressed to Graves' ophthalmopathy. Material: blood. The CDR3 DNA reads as TGTGCCAGCAGTTGGAGGCGTGGACAGAGACTGAACACCGGGGAGCTGTTTTTT. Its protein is CASSWRRGQRLNTGELFF.